The table lists the clone carrying this T cell receptor (beta chain) with a few counts. No antigen is known for it. The data were taken from a study of CD8 T cells in ankylosing spondylitis. Germline V gene sequence: CDR1 SQVTM, CDR2 ANQGSEA. This CDR3 region has 13 residues. The V gene lost 0 bases and the J gene lost 2 bases, with 8 bases spanning the gap. TCRdb passed the 5' RACE reads through MiXCR, listing each CDR3 protein once. The data contain hundreds of thousands of distinct CDR3 sequences, 10% to 15% of them singletons. Study findings and constraints: What seemed typical of ankylosing spondylitis blood was a TCR beta motif built from under 10 highly homologous variants. Previous work reported some of these motif variants in the synovial fluid and blood of reactive arthritis.

This TCR was recovered from a male donor with ankylosing spondylitis. This sequence joins TRBV29-1 and TRBJ2-7; D is unclear. Sequences were obtained from blood, either unsorted or a sorted T cell fraction (not recorded which). The CDR3 DNA is TGCAGCGTTGAAGATAGTTACACCTACGAGCAGTACTTC. Protein product: CSVEDSYTYEQYF.